This TCR beta chain was documented in a study of blood T cell repertoires in COVID-19. Participants came from some 26 US areas, aged roughly 18 to 89 years. In Cohort 3, a recovered donor had either two negative PCRs, clearance, or symptom resolution. This CDR3 comprises 16 residues. Germline CDR1 KGHSH, CDR2 LQKENI. With 2 bases clipped from V and 4 bases from J, the junction kept 4 bases outside the gene matches. Some clones are missing from TCRdb's copy, which holds only in-frame ones; the method was immunoSEQ multiplex PCR. The sample lists approximately 300,000 clones; roughly nine tenths were seen once.

Input material: PBMCs or T cells enriched from blood (not recorded which). This receptor was obtained from a woman in her twenties or thirties who had recovered from COVID-19. The chain has TRBV18 and TRBJ2-3; 12 bases agree with TRBD2. The CDR3 loop reads CASSPSSGGAADTQYF. In DNA, the CDR3 is TGTGCCAGCTCACCATCTAGCGGGGGGGCAGCAGATACGCAGTATTTT. The full variable domain, completed using reference TRBV18 and TRBJ2-3, is NAGVMQNPRHLVRRRGQEARLRCSPMKGHSHVYWYRQLPEEGLKFMVYLQKENIIDESGMPKERFSAEFPKEGPSILRIQQVVRGDSAAYFCASSPSSGGAADTQYFGPGTRLTVL.